The 10 T cell receptor beta chains presented below share a single source sample, sequenced in a study of blood T cell repertoires in COVID-19. Data came from immunoSEQ multiplex PCR; TCRdb stores just in-frame clones and leaves some out. Of 470,000 or so clones listed, approximately 90% are singletons. Sequencing input: peripheral blood. Every receptor here comes from a woman under 40 with acute or convalescent COVID-19.

The gene calls are TRBV12-3 or TRBV12-4 and TRBJ2-2, with 9 positions matching TRBD1. The V gene end was trimmed by 5 bases and the J gene end by 9 bases; junction bases not matched to a gene: 1. This CDR3 spans 12 amino acids. CDR3 bases: TGTGCCAGCAGTACAGGGGGCTGGGAGCTGTTTTTT. As protein: CASSTGGWELFF.

The chain employs TRBV11-2 and TRBJ1-1; D might be TRBD1 (6 bases). The V end lost 4 bases, the J end lost 3 bases, and 9 bases lay between the germline ends. Germline V gene sequence: CDR1 SGHAT, CDR2 FQNNGV. The CDR3 sequence is 13 residues long. The CDR3 nucleotides are TGTGCCAGCAGCTCACGACAGGACACTGAAGCTTTCTTT. Its translation is CASSSRQDTEAFF.

The rearrangement uses TRBV7-3 and TRBJ1-1, with a possible D match to TRBD1 (5 bases). Deletions cut 2 bases from V and 1 base from J, with 14 bases between. This CDR3 is 16 amino acids long. Germline assignment: CDR1 SGHTA and CDR2 FQGTGA. The DNA of the CDR3 is TGTGCCAGCAGCTTAGGGGCCCAAGGCTCGAACACTGAAGCTTTCTTT. Translation: CASSLGAQGSNTEAFF.

The chain combines TRBV5-4 with TRBJ2-7; possibly TRBD1 for D (6 bases). The V and J ends lost 2 bases and 2 bases respectively, with 14 bases between them. The germline V gene has CDR1 SGHNT and CDR2 YYREEE (reference sequence). This CDR3 comprises 15 residues. Written as DNA, the CDR3 is TGTGCCAGCAGCTTCGGTCCACAGGGAGCCTACGAGCAGTACTTC. Translating gives CASSFGPQGAYEQYF.

Written as DNA, the CDR3 is TGTGCCAGCAGCCAAGTGAGGGCTGGTACGCAGTATTTT. Residues: CASSQVRAGTQYF. The chain has TRBV14 and TRBJ2-3; a possible D gene is TRBD2 (5 bases). Trimming took 1 base from V and 8 from J, leaving 10 bases between them. Looked up from germline, CDR1 is SGHDN and CDR2 is FVKESK. The CDR3 is 13 amino acids. The full variable domain, its missing parts supplied by reference TRBV14 and TRBJ2-3, is EAGVTQFPSHSVIEKGQTVTLRCDPISGHDNLYWYRRVMGKEIKFLLHFVKESKQDESGMPNNRFLAERTGGTYSTLKVQPAELEDSGVYFCASSQVRAGTQYFGPGTRLTVL.

This chain links TRBV28 with TRBJ1-1; D unclear. CDR1 and CDR2 (germline): MDHEN, SYDVKM. Between the trimmed V and J ends, which lost 5 bases and 3 bases, there was a span of 7 bases. This CDR3 has 12 residues. This CDR3 reads CASSSAYTEAFF. CDR3 coding DNA: TGTGCCAGCAGTAGTGCGTACACTGAAGCTTTCTTT. The full variable domain, completed using reference TRBV28 and TRBJ1-1, is DVKVTQSSRYLVKRTGEKVFLECVQDMDHENMFWYRQDPGLGLRLIYFSYDVKMKEKGDIPEGYSVSREKKERFSLILESASTNQTSMYLCASSSAYTEAFFGQGTRLTVV.

This chain uses TRBV18 with TRBJ2-5, with a possible D match to TRBD2 (5 bases). The CDR3 length is 13 residues. The V end was cut by 2 bases, the J end by 5 bases, with 9 bases between. Per germline, CDR1 KGHSH and CDR2 LQKENI. CDR3 amino acids: CASSPASLETQYF. The CDR3 nucleotides are TGTGCCAGCTCACCAGCTAGCTTGGAGACCCAGTACTTC.

CDR3: CASIPGGRKNIQYF. Written as DNA, the CDR3 is TGTGCCAGCATACCGGGGGGCCGCAAAAACATTCAGTACTTC. The chain recombines TRBV6-6 with TRBJ2-4; tentative D call: TRBD2 (7 bases). The CDR3 spans 14 residues. The V end lost 7 bases, the J end lost 3 bases, and 13 bases lay between the germline ends. The germline gives CDR1 MNHNY, CDR2 SVGAGI (reference sequence).

This CDR3 reads CASSVSPTGTSPLHF. In DNA, the CDR3 is TGTGCCAGCAGCGTCTCCCCGACAGGGACCTCACCCCTCCACTTT. This sequence joins TRBV9 and TRBJ1-6; 7 positions match TRBD1. This CDR3 has 15 amino acids. Trimming removed 2 bases from V and 10 bases from J; junction bases left unmatched: 9. Germline V CDR1 and CDR2: SGDLS, YYNGEE.

The chain employs TRBV4-2 and TRBJ2-2; 9 bases are a match to TRBD1. Losses at the gene ends were 3 bases for V and 5 bases for J; bases not matched to a gene: 4. The CDR3 is made up of 15 amino acids. Per germline, CDR1 LGHNA and CDR2 YNFKEQ. CDR3 loop: CASSQGTGQTGELFF. For the CDR3, the DNA is TGTGCCAGCAGCCAGGGGACAGGGCAGACCGGGGAGCTGTTTTTT.